The clone carrying this T cell receptor (beta chain) was counted between two and nine times. The antigen is not known. This record belongs to a study of T cell repertoires in cytomegalovirus infection. Turning to the study itself: Based on public TCR beta signatures, there were indications of CMV infection and of a matching HLA type.

Looked up from germline, CDR1 is SGHVS and CDR2 is FNYEAQ. The J segment lost 5 bases and the V segment lost 5 bases, leaving 8 bases of the junction unmatched. This CDR3 has 14 amino acids. TCRdb reanalysed the reads using MiXCR and keeps one entry per CDR3 protein. The sample shows some 800,000 distinct CDR3 sequences, roughly 28% of them seen only once. The TCR sequence derives from a human donor in good health (CMV status not recorded). Some clones in this sample may be carry-over from other donors' samples. The chain uses TRBV7-6 and TRBJ1-2, with 7 nucleotides matching TRBD1. The sequencing here drew on cultured CD8+ T cells from PBMCs, taken from culture after CMV antigen stimulation. The CDR3 reads CASSAVQGNYGYTF. The CDR3 DNA reads TGTGCCAGCAGCGCCGTACAGGGGAATTATGGCTACACCTTC.